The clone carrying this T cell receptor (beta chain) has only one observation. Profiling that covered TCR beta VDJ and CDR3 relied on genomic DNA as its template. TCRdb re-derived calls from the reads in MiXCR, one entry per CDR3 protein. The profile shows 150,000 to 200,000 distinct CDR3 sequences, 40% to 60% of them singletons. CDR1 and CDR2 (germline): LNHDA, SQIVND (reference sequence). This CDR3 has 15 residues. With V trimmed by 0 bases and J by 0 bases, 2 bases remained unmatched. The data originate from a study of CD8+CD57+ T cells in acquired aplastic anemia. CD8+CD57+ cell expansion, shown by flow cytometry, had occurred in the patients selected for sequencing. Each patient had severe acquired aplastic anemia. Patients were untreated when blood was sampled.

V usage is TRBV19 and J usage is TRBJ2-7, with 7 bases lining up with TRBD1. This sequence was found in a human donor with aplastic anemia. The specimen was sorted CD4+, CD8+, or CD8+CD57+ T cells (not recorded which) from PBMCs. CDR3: CASSIEGTASYEQYF. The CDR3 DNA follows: TGTGCCAGTAGTATAGAGGGGACAGCCTCCTACGAGCAGTACTTC. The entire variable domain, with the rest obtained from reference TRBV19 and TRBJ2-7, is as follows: DGGITQSPKYLFRKEGQNVTLSCEQNLNHDAMYWYRQDPGQGLRLIYYSQIVNDFQKGDIAEGYSVSREKKESFPLTVTSAQKNPTAFYLCASSIEGTASYEQYFGPGTRLTVT.